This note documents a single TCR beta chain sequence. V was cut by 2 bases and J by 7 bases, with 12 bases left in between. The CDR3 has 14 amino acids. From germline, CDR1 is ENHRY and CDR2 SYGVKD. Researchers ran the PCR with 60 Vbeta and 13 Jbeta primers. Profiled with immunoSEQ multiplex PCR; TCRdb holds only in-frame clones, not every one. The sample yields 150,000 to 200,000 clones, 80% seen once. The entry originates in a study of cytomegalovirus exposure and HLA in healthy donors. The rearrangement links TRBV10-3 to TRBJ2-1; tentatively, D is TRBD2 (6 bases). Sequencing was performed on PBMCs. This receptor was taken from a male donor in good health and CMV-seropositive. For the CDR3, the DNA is TGTGCCATCAGTGAGCCTCGGCGGGGTAATGAGCAGTTCTTC. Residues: CAISEPRRGNEQFF.